This T cell receptor beta chain was profiled in a study of PD-L1 blockade in urothelial cancer. Turning to the study itself: Starting at some point between 2014 and 2015, patients were given atezolizumab (1,200 mg intravenously every 3 weeks). Investigators checked blood 3 weeks (second dose) and 6 weeks after treatment start.

Germline V gene lookup returns CDR1 SGHRS and CDR2 YFSETQ. The length of the CDR3 is 15 residues. The V and J ends lost 4 bases and 5 bases respectively, with 17 bases between them. The repertoire was sequenced with immunoSEQ multiplex PCR; TCRdb's copy has only in-frame clones and lacks some. The repertoire holds 90,000 to 130,000 clones, with 91% as singletons. Stated time point: peripheral blood 6 weeks after treatment start. All patients handed over anywhere from 1 to 8 samples, pretreatment and on-treatment. The chain combines TRBV5-1 with TRBJ2-3, with a tentative D call TRBD2 (6 bases). The clonotype was recovered from a man aged 55 to 69 with urothelial cancer. The sequencing used PBMCs, collected around atezolizumab (anti-PD-L1) treatment. The CDR3 here is CASSPSPGVGDTQYF. The CDR3 DNA is TGCGCCAGCAGCCCTTCCCCGGGAGTAGGAGATACGCAGTATTTT.